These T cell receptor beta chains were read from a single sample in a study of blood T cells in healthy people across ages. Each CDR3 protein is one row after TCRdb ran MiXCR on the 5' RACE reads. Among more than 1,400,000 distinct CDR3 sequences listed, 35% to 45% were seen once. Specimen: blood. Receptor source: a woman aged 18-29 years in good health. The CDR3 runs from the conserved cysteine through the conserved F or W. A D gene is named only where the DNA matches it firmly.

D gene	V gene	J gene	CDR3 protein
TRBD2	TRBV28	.	CASSPRNSGVSEQYF
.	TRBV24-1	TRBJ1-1	CATPTRANPEAFF
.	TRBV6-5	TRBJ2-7	CAVGANKEYEQYF
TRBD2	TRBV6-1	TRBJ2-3	CASSETSGGAADTQYF
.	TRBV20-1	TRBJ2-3	CSALQTDTQYF
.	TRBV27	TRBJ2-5	CASSFIGGYRETQYF
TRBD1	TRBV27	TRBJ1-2	CASSQTGSAGCTF
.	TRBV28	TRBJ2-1	CASNTGTTHNEQFF
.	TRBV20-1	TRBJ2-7	CSARDNYEQYF
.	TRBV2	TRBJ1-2	CASSEWGDYGYTF
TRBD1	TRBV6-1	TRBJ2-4	CASTDRAAKNIQYF
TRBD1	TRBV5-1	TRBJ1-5	CASSLAGGTQPQHF
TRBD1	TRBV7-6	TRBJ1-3	CASSSGQDLGNTIYF
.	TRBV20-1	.	CSATPTSSWSYNEQYF
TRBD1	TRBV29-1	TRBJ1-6	CSVWGQGISPLHF
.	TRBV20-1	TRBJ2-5	CGGAHQETQYF
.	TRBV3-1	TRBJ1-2	CASSQAVDGYTF
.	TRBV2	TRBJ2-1	CASSPDWKLDEQFF
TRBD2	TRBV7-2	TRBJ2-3	CASSPRLAGISGTDTQYF
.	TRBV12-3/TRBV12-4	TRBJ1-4	CASSFGQETNEKLFF
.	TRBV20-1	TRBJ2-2	CSARDLGYPGELFF
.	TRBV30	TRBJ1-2	CAWSVPGSGYTF
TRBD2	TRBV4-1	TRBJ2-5	CASSPRRSSGGDQETQYF
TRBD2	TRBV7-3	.	CASSFASGGGGEQYF
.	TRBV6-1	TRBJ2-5	CASGGTAGETQYF
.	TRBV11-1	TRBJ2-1	CASSALSSYNEQFF
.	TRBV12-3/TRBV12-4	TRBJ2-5	CASRMGSIGSETQYF
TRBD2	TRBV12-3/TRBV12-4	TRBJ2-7	CASSSGLASGYEQYF
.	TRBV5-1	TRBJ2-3	CASRREGGLGDTQYF
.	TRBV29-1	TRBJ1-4	CNVVVGDEKLFF
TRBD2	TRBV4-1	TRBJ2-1	CASSQTGTTPYNEQFF
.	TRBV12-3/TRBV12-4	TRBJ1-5	CASRYDSNQPQHF
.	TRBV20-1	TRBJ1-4	CSATREGGALNEKLFF
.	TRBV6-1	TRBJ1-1	CASSEGVSGEAFF
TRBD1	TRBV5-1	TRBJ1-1	CVSIRGQDTEAFF
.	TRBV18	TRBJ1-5	CASSPLAHSNQPQHF
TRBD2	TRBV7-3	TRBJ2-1	CASSLLSGGSEQFF
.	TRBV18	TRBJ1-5	CASSQGSGPYSNQPQHF
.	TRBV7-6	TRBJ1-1	CASSLGGLEAFF
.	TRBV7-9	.	CASSFAWGEQYF
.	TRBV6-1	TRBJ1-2	CASSETEGYTF